The T cell receptor (beta chain) under discussion was sequenced for a study of blood T cell repertoires in COVID-19. Overall study context: Samples taken during acute and convalescent COVID-19 were collected in the United States, Italy and Spain. PBMCs, B-cell-depleted T cells, or T cells were the source of the cDNA or gDNA that made up the material.

The CDR3 has 17 residues. Per germline, CDR1 SGHRS and CDR2 YFSETQ. V was pared by 0 bases and J by 4 bases, with 18 bases between. In the authors' workflow: Nucleated cell number was recorded as an estimate derived from reference gene primer amplification. Using immunoSEQ multiplex PCR, the repertoire was profiled, and TCRdb retains in-frame clones only, with some absent. V, J and clone size are those of that table, while D and trimming were read from the DNA. The sample includes approximately 210,000 clones, over 75% of them seen just once. A single count supports this clone. Input material: peripheral blood. This chain joins TRBV5-1 and TRBJ2-3; a weak D match, TRBD2 (5 bases). This TCR was recovered from a woman aged 35 to 49 who had recovered from COVID-19. The chain's CDR3 is CASSLELGISTADTQYF. CDR3 in DNA: TGCGCCAGCAGCTTGGAACTAGGCATTAGTACAGCAGATACGCAGTATTTT.